Listed here are 26 T cell receptor beta chains from one sample, sequenced in a study of response to subunit inactivated influenza vaccine. TCRdb re-called the RT-PCR reads through MiXCR, storing one row per CDR3 protein. The data show around 180,000 distinct CDR3 sequences, with around 9% seen just once and approximately 10% held by the top ten. Sequenced material: non-naive T cells sorted from PBMCs, taken on the day of vaccination. The receptors come from a man aged 45 to 65 who received an inactivated influenza vaccine.

This clonotype was seen only a few times. The rearrangement uses TRBV29-1 and TRBJ1-2, with D perhaps TRBD1 (5 bases). Deletions cut 6 bases from V and 7 bases from J, with 12 bases between. Germline V gene sequence: CDR1 SQVTM, CDR2 ANQGSEA. The CDR3 consists of 11 residues. CDR3 in amino acids: CSVQGLTGYTF. DNA of the CDR3: TGCAGCGTCCAGGGACTTACTGGCTACACCTTC.

This clonotype has only a few counts. V gene TRBV20-1 combines with J gene TRBJ2-7; maybe TRBD1 (6 bases). Trimming took off 5 bases at V and 2 bases at J, with 16 bases between the two ends. Germline-derived CDR1 and CDR2 are DFQATT and SNEGSKA (reference sequence). The CDR3 spans 14 residues. The CDR3: CSAPDRPRAYEQYF. The CDR3 nucleotides are TGCAGTGCTCCGGACAGACCAAGAGCCTACGAGCAGTACTTC.

This clonotype was observed at least ten times. This chain links TRBV6-5 with TRBJ1-6; the D is unclear. Per germline, CDR1 MNHEY and CDR2 SVGAGI. The V end was cut by 4 bases, the J end by 12 bases, with 16 bases between. The CDR3 consists of 14 residues. CDR3 coding DNA: TGTGCCAGCAGTTTTTCCCCCCGAATTGAACCCCTCCACTTT. Translating gives CASSFSPRIEPLHF.

This clonotype was detected only a few times. V and J are TRBV5-1 and TRBJ1-3; D ambiguous. The CDR3 extends over 17 amino acids. With 2 bases removed from V and 1 base from J, the gap between germline ends came to 16 bases. Germline values: CDR1 SGHRS, CDR2 YFSETQ. The CDR3 loop is CASSFYASAGSGNTIYF. In nucleotides, the CDR3 is TGCGCCAGCAGCTTTTACGCCTCTGCGGGATCTGGAAACACCATATATTTT. The full variable domain, with the rest looked up from reference TRBV5-1 and TRBJ1-3, is KAGVTQTPRYLIKTRGQQVTLSCSPISGHRSVSWYQQTPGQGLQFLFEYFSETQRNKGNFPGRFSGRQFSNSRSEMNVSTLELGDSALYLCASSFYASAGSGNTIYFGEGSWLTVV.

This clonotype has a handful of counts. J is TRBJ2-1 and V is TRBV9, with 9 bases identical to TRBD1. Germline CDR1 reads SGDLS; CDR2 reads YYNGEE. Unmatched junction bases numbered 7, after V lost 3 bases and J lost 3 bases. The CDR3 sequence is 16 residues long. CDR3 bases: TGTGCCAGCAGCGCAATTGGGGACAGGGTCTACAATGAGCAGTTCTTC. Translating it yields CASSAIGDRVYNEQFF.

The gene calls are TRBV10-3 and TRBJ2-1; possible D gene TRBD2, 6 bases. This CDR3 has 16 residues. V was pared by 3 bases and J by 0 bases, with 12 bases between. Germline V gene data show CDR1 as ENHRY and CDR2 as SYGVKD. The CDR3 protein is CAISDSGTVSYNEQFF. The CDR3 DNA reads as TGTGCCATCAGTGATTCCGGGACTGTCTCCTACAATGAGCAGTTCTTC.

This clonotype was observed many times. The rearrangement uses TRBV15 and TRBJ2-1; D possibly matches TRBD1 or TRBD2 (5 bases each). The germline V gene encodes CDR1 LNHNV and CDR2 YYDKDF (reference sequence). V lost 5 bases and J 0 bases, leaving 11 bases between the germline ends. The CDR3 has 15 residues. CDR3 loop: CATSGGLSSYNEQFF. CDR3 in DNA: TGTGCCACCAGCGGGGGTCTGAGCTCCTACAATGAGCAGTTCTTC. Full variable domain (missing parts from reference TRBV15 and TRBJ2-1): DAMVIQNPRYQVTQFGKPVTLSCSQTLNHNVMYWYQQKSSQAPKLLFHYYDKDFNNEADTPDNFQSRRPNTSFCFLDIRSPGLGDTAMYLCATSGGLSSYNEQFFGPGTRLTVL.

The rearrangement joins TRBV28 to TRBJ1-6; D ambiguous. Trimming took 2 bases from V and 0 from J, leaving 8 bases between them. CDR1 is MDHEN, CDR2 SYDVKM, per germline. The CDR3 covers 16 residues. CDR3 DNA: TGTGCCAGCAGTTTAGCGTTTGGCTCCTATAATTCACCCCTCCACTTT. Amino acid sequence: CASSLAFGSYNSPLHF.

This rearrangement joins TRBV20-1 to TRBJ2-2, with a weak D call TRBD2 (7 bases). The length of the CDR3 is 15 residues. The germline gives CDR1 DFQATT, CDR2 SNEGSKA (reference sequence). V was trimmed by 5 bases and J by 7 bases, leaving 20 bases between them. CDR3 amino acids: CSAYGDGGAFGELFF. The CDR3 bases are TGCAGTGCTTATGGGGATGGGGGGGCCTTCGGGGAGCTGTTTTTT.

The sample holds many counts of this clonotype. The chain has TRBV27 and TRBJ2-7, with a possible D match to TRBD1 (5 bases). Germline CDR1 is MNHEY and CDR2 is SMNVEV (reference sequence). The length of the CDR3 is 15 residues. The V end was cut by 4 bases, the J end by 1 base, with 14 bases between. This CDR3 reads CASSSLGQGSYEQYF. CDR3 nucleotides: TGTGCCAGCAGTTCACTCGGACAAGGGTCCTACGAGCAGTACTTC.

The J gene is TRBJ1-1, the V gene TRBV6-2 or TRBV6-3; D may be TRBD1 (5 bases). CDR3 length equals 14 residues. The germline CDR1 and CDR2 sequences are MNHEY and SVGEGT. V lost 1 base, J lost 4 bases, and 10 bases lay in between. This chain's CDR3 is CASSYYPGSTEAFF. Here the CDR3 DNA reads TGTGCCAGCAGTTACTACCCAGGGTCCACTGAAGCTTTCTTT.

Only a few counts were recorded for this clonotype. The rearrangement uses TRBV6-2 or TRBV6-3 and TRBJ2-5; D is possibly TRBD1 (6 bases). V was trimmed by 5 bases and J by 0 bases, leaving 13 bases between them. Germline V gene lookup returns CDR1 MNHEY and CDR2 SVGEGT. CDR3 length: 15 residues. The CDR3 reads CASSNLRQDQETQYF. CDR3 coding DNA: TGTGCCAGCAGTAACCTCCGACAGGACCAAGAGACCCAGTACTTC.

The rearrangement joins TRBV7-2 to TRBJ1-2, with D possibly matching TRBD1 (6 bases). This CDR3 comprises 14 residues. Germline assignment: CDR1 SGHTA and CDR2 FQGNSA. Trimming removed 1 base at V and 4 bases at J, with 10 bases between. The CDR3 protein is CASSLVLGGYGYTF. The DNA of the CDR3 is TGTGCCAGCAGCTTAGTTCTAGGGGGCTATGGCTACACCTTC. The full variable domain, completed using reference TRBV7-2 and TRBJ1-2, is GAGVSQSPSNKVTEKGKDVELRCDPISGHTALYWYRQSLGQGLEFLIYFQGNSAPDKSGLPSDRFSAERTGGSVSTLTIQRTQQEDSAVYLCASSLVLGGYGYTFGSGTRLTVV.

This chain connects TRBV12-3 or TRBV12-4 to TRBJ1-2; D is perhaps TRBD1 (6 bases). There are 14 residues in the CDR3. V lost 2 bases and J lost 6, with 13 bases in between. The CDR3 loop reads CASSLSRGVDGYTF. Written as DNA, the CDR3 is TGTGCCAGCAGTTTAAGCAGGGGTGTTGATGGCTACACCTTC.

This clonotype was counted a few times. The V call is TRBV6-4, the J call TRBJ2-7; possible D gene TRBD1, 6 bases. Germline CDR1 reads MRHNA; CDR2 reads SNTAGT. Between the trimmed V and J ends, which lost 5 bases and 2 bases, there was a span of 19 bases. The CDR3 contains 16 residues. The CDR3 region is CASSCSGPQGPYEQYF. The CDR3 DNA follows: TGTGCCAGCAGTTGCTCCGGGCCACAGGGCCCCTACGAGCAGTACTTC.

The chain recombines TRBV6-5 with TRBJ1-5; D might be TRBD1 (6 bases). Germline assignment: CDR1 MNHEY and CDR2 SVGAGI. This CDR3 comprises 13 residues. Trimming left V 6 bases short and J 5 bases short, with 11 bases between. CDR3 nucleotide sequence: TGTGCCAGCAGGTCGACAGGTTATCAGCCCCAGCATTTT. Translating it yields CASRSTGYQPQHF.

This clonotype was seen only a few times. This chain uses TRBV4-3 with TRBJ2-7; D gene ambiguous. The length of the CDR3 is 15 residues. The ends were cut back, 0 bases at V and 6 bases at J, with 15 bases in the middle. Germline V lookup: CDR1 LGHNA, CDR2 YSLEER. CDR3 protein: CASSQDRILSAEQYF. The CDR3 DNA reads as TGCGCCAGCAGCCAAGATAGGATTTTATCGGCCGAGCAGTACTTC.

This clonotype was recorded many times. The rearrangement links TRBV24-1 to TRBJ2-2; no clear D. The V and J ends lost 3 bases and 4 bases respectively, with 14 bases between them. Germline values: CDR1 KGHDR, CDR2 SFDVKD. The CDR3 length is 16 residues. The CDR3 region is CATSDPEHTATGELFF. The CDR3 coding sequence is TGTGCCACCAGTGATCCGGAACATACAGCCACCGGGGAGCTGTTTTTT.

This sequence joins TRBV6-2 or TRBV6-3 and TRBJ2-6; TRBD1 might be the D (5 bases). The CDR3 is 16 residues long. Germline V gives CDR1 MNHEY, CDR2 SVGEGT. Trimming stripped 2 bases from V and 2 bases from J, with 10 bases between. This CDR3 reads CASSYVQGTGANVLTF. The DNA for the CDR3 is TGTGCCAGCAGTTACGTTCAGGGAACTGGGGCCAACGTCCTGACTTTC.

This chain connects TRBV4-2 to TRBJ2-7; D is possibly TRBD1 or TRBD2 (6 bases each). CDR3 length: 15 residues. V gave up 4 bases and J gave up 3 bases, with 16 bases separating them. Germline lookup yields CDR1 LGHNA and CDR2 YNFKEQ. This CDR3 reads CASSRVGGRYYEQYF. The CDR3, as DNA: TGTGCCAGCAGCCGAGTAGGGGGGAGGTACTACGAGCAGTACTTC.

This clonotype was counted only a few times. The chain joins TRBV5-6 to TRBJ2-5, with 7 bases fitting TRBD1. Germline values: CDR1 SGHDT, CDR2 YYEEEE. Germline trimming cut 2 bases from V and 1 base from J; bases unmatched to any gene: 14. This CDR3 comprises 18 residues. CDR3 nucleotides: TGTGCCAGCAGCTTTGAGGTCAGTTGGACAGGCCTCCAAGAGACCCAGTACTTC. It yields the protein CASSFEVSWTGLQETQYF. Based on the CDR3 plus reference TRBV5-6 and TRBJ2-5, the full variable domain is DAGVTQSPTHLIKTRGQQVTLRCSPKSGHDTVSWYQQALGQGPQFIFQYYEEEERQRGNFPDRFSGHQFPNYSSELNVNALLLGDSALYLCASSFEVSWTGLQETQYFGPGTRLLVL.

Only a few counts were recorded for this clonotype. CDR3 loop: CASSLLAGVETQYF. CDR3 nucleotides: TGTGCCAGCAGTCTGTTAGCGGGAGTCGAGACCCAGTACTTC. This sequence joins TRBV6-1 and TRBJ2-5; 9 bases match TRBD2. V shed 5 bases and J 5 bases; nucleotides not matched to a gene: 6. Germline V gene data show CDR1 as MNHNS and CDR2 as SASEGT. The CDR3 totals 14 residues.

This clonotype was counted many times. This chain links TRBV12-3 or TRBV12-4 with TRBJ2-7, with 9 bases lining up with TRBD1. With 5 bases clipped from V and 5 bases from J, the junction kept 4 bases outside the gene matches. CDR3 length: 13 amino acids. The DNA of the CDR3 is TGTGCCAGCAGTATAAGACAGGGGGACGAGCAGTACTTC. Amino acid sequence: CASSIRQGDEQYF.

This clonotype was recorded at least ten times. The chain uses TRBV7-6 and TRBJ2-2, with D possibly matching TRBD1 (5 bases). This CDR3 is built from 15 residues. The germline CDR1 and CDR2 sequences are SGHVS and FNYEAQ. The ends were cut back, 5 bases at V and 6 bases at J, with 16 bases in the middle. CDR3: CASSVAGYSAGELFF. DNA of the CDR3: TGTGCCAGCAGCGTTGCAGGGTATTCCGCCGGGGAGCTGTTTTTT.

The gene calls are TRBV4-2 and TRBJ1-3; a possible D gene is TRBD1 (5 bases). Germline CDR1 is LGHNA and CDR2 is YNFKEQ. V was clipped by 0 bases and J by 0 bases, with 12 bases between them. The CDR3 is 17 amino acids. As DNA, the CDR3 is TGTGCCAGCAGCCAAGAGGGTTGGGGGGGCTCTGGAAACACCATATATTTT. Translated, it gives CASSQEGWGGSGNTIYF.

In this sample, this clonotype turned up a few times. The rearrangement links TRBV12-3 or TRBV12-4 to TRBJ2-1; D is unclear. Trimming stripped 6 bases from V and 0 bases from J, with 12 bases between. The CDR3 extends over 15 amino acids. The DNA for the CDR3 is TGTGCCAGCAGCCCTATACAGTTCTCCTACAATGAGCAGTTCTTC. Translating it yields CASSPIQFSYNEQFF.